A single T cell receptor beta chain is shown here with its context. This record belongs to a study of CD8+ T cells in alopecia areata. V lost 2 bases, J lost 2 bases, and 9 bases lay in between. Germline values: CDR1 SNHLY, CDR2 FYNNEI. The CDR3 runs to 14 residues. Once RNA had been extracted, it was reverse transcribed into cDNA to act as the sequencing template. Produced via immunoSEQ multiplex PCR; TCRdb's table is partial and in-frame only. The table shows about 98,000 clones, with around 44% occurring only once. Material for sequencing was CD4+ T cells sorted from blood. The sequence was collected from a human donor with alopecia areata. This chain joins TRBV2 and TRBJ2-5; D perhaps matches TRBD1 (6 bases). In DNA, the CDR3 is TGTGCCAGCAGTGAACGGCAGGGGCAAGAGACCCAGTACTTC. Protein: CASSERQGQETQYF.